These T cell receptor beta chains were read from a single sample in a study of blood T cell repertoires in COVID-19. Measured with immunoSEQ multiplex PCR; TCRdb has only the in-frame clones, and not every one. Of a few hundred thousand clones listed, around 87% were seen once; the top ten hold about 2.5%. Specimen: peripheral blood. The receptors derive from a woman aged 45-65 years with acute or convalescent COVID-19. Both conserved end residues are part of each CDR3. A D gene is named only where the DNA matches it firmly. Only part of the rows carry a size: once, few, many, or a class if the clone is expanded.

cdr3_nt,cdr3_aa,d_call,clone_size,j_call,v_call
TGTGCCTGGAGGGTATTTCTGGGACAGGGCATCGGAAACACCATATATTTT,CAWRVFLGQGIGNTIYF,TRBD1,.,TRBJ1-3,TRBV30
TGCGCCAGCAGGCAAGGAGGAAGTGGGTCTGGAAACACCATATATTTT,CASRQGGSGSGNTIYF,.,.,TRBJ1-3,TRBV4-3
TGTGCCAGCAGCTTCCGTGTCACCCGGGGACTAGCGACGCAAGAGACCCAGTACTTC,CASSFRVTRGLATQETQYF,TRBD2,.,TRBJ2-5,TRBV5-8
TGTGCCAGCACCCAGGACAGGGCTTCGAATTCACCCCTCCACTTT,CASTQDRASNSPLHF,TRBD1,.,TRBJ1-6,TRBV2
TGTGCCAGCAGTATGACCGGGACTAGCGGGAGTTTCCAGTTCTTC,CASSMTGTSGSFQFF,TRBD2,.,TRBJ2-1,TRBV27
TGCGCCAGCAGCTTGGCCGGGACAGGGGACGTTGAGCAGTTCTTC,CASSLAGTGDVEQFF,TRBD1,few,TRBJ2-1,TRBV5-1
TGTGCCACCGGAGTGGCCAACTACAATGAGCAGTTCTTC,CATGVANYNEQFF,.,few,TRBJ2-1,TRBV24-1
TGTGCCAGCAGCTTGTCGGCGGGCGGCTACGAGCAGTACTTC,CASSLSAGGYEQYF,.,.,TRBJ2-7,TRBV5-4
TGTGCCAGCAGTTATAGCGGGAGGTCAGATACGCAGTATTTT,CASSYSGRSDTQYF,TRBD2,.,TRBJ2-3,TRBV11-2
TGTGCCAGCAGCCAAGGGTCGACTGTCGATACGCAGTATTTT,CASSQGSTVDTQYF,.,.,TRBJ2-3,TRBV14
TGTGCCAGCAAGACGCCGACAGGGCAGTACTTC,CASKTPTGQYF,.,.,TRBJ2-7,TRBV27
TGCGCCAGCAGCTTGGTCGGCACTAGCGGCCACGAGCAGTACTTC,CASSLVGTSGHEQYF,TRBD2,.,TRBJ2-7,TRBV5-1
TGTGCCAGCAGCTTTTCAGGGGGTGGCTACACCTTC,CASSFSGGGYTF,TRBD1,.,TRBJ1-2,TRBV9
TGTGCCAGCAGCCTCGGACAGGGTAGTAATTCACCCCTCCACTTT,CASSLGQGSNSPLHF,TRBD1,.,TRBJ1-6,TRBV7-2
TGTGCCTGGAGTCCAGTAGCGGGAGGATCCTACAATGAGCAGTTCTTC,CAWSPVAGGSYNEQFF,TRBD2,.,TRBJ2-1,TRBV30
TGTGCCAGCAGTTCACGGACAGGGAGCACAGATACGCAGTATTTT,CASSSRTGSTDTQYF,TRBD1,.,TRBJ2-3,TRBV27
TGTGCCACCAGTGATCAGTGGAGCTCCTACAATGAGCAGTTCTTC,CATSDQWSSYNEQFF,.,.,TRBJ2-1,TRBV24-1
TGTGCCAGCAGTGGCATGTTGGGAGACTCTGGAAACACCATATATTTT,CASSGMLGDSGNTIYF,.,.,TRBJ1-3,TRBV2
TGTGCCACCAGTGATCCCCGGACAGGGGACACCGGGGAGCTGTTTTTT,CATSDPRTGDTGELFF,TRBD1,once,TRBJ2-2,TRBV24-1
TGTGCCTGGGAACAGGGAAATTCACCCCTCCACTTT,CAWEQGNSPLHF,.,.,TRBJ1-6,TRBV30
TGTGCCAGCAGCCTAGGACTAGCTTCCAATGAGCAGTTCTTC,CASSLGLASNEQFF,TRBD2,.,TRBJ2-1,TRBV11-2
TGCGCCAGCAGCCAAGTTAGACTTCACAATGAGCAGTTCTTC,CASSQVRLHNEQFF,.,once,TRBJ2-1,TRBV4-3
TGCGCCAGCAGCCAAGAGCGGATTAGCACAGATACGCAGTATTTT,CASSQERISTDTQYF,.,.,TRBJ2-3,TRBV4-3
TGTGCCAGCAGTTTATCGGCAGGGTCCGGGGAGCTGTTTTTT,CASSLSAGSGELFF,.,.,TRBJ2-2,TRBV28
TGCAGCGCCCGAACCTTGGGCCGGGAGCTGTTTTTT,CSARTLGRELFF,.,.,TRBJ2-2,TRBV29-1
TGTGCCAGCAGCCAAGATGGATCCGGACAGAGTTTTGTAACTTTCTTT,CASSQDGSGQSFVTFF,.,.,TRBJ1-1,TRBV4-2
TGTGCCAGCAGCTTGGCTGCGACTAGCGGGAGCTACGAGCAGTACTTC,CASSLAATSGSYEQYF,TRBD2,.,TRBJ2-7,TRBV5-4
TGTGCCAGCAGCTTAACTGATGCGGGGAGTCCCTACGAGCAGTACTTC,CASSLTDAGSPYEQYF,.,.,TRBJ2-7,TRBV7-2
TGTGCTAGTGGGTCAGGGACCTACAATGAGCAGTTCTTC,CASGSGTYNEQFF,.,.,TRBJ2-1,TRBV12-5
TGTGCCAGTAGACAGCTAAATCAGCCCCAGCATTTT,CASRQLNQPQHF,.,.,TRBJ1-5,TRBV27
TGTGCCAGCAGCCCTTACGAACGGGGGACCACAGATACGCAGTATTTT,CASSPYERGTTDTQYF,.,.,TRBJ2-3,TRBV9
TGTGCCAGTAGTATAGGGCGACAGGAAAAACTGTTTTTT,CASSIGRQEKLFF,.,.,TRBJ1-4,TRBV19
TGTGCCAGCAGCGGTAATTCGGCGGCGGGACGGGGAAACACCATATATTTT,CASSGNSAAGRGNTIYF,.,.,TRBJ1-3,TRBV9
TGTGCCAGCAGTCGCCGACCGGGTTCACCCCTCCACTTT,CASSRRPGSPLHF,.,.,TRBJ1-6,TRBV12-3/TRBV12-4
TGTGCCACCAGCAGAGAATCGATAGGGGCTAATGAAAAACTGTTTTTT,CATSRESIGANEKLFF,.,.,TRBJ1-4,TRBV15
TGTGCCAGCAGTGACTCAATCACTAGCGGCTACAATGAGCAGTTCTTC,CASSDSITSGYNEQFF,TRBD2,.,TRBJ2-1,TRBV6-4
TGTGCCAGCAGACGACAAGAAGGCGAGCCCCAGCATTTT,CASRRQEGEPQHF,.,few,TRBJ1-5,TRBV11-2
TGTGCCAGCAGTCCGGGATCCTTGGGGGAAAAACTGTTTTTT,CASSPGSLGEKLFF,.,.,TRBJ1-4,TRBV2
TGTGCCATCAGTGAACTTCGCCAGAACACTGAAGCTTTCTTT,CAISELRQNTEAFF,.,.,TRBJ1-1,TRBV10-3
TGTGCCAGCAGTGATCGGGGGTTCGGATTTCCTTCGGCCAAAAACATTCAGTACTTC,CASSDRGFGFPSAKNIQYF,.,.,TRBJ2-4,TRBV6-1
TGTGCCATCAGTGCGGTGGCTAGCGACAATGAGCAGTTCTTC,CAISAVASDNEQFF,.,.,TRBJ2-1,TRBV10-3
TGTGCCAGCAGCCTGGACAGGGACCCTACTCTTCAAGAGACCCAGTACTTC,CASSLDRDPTLQETQYF,TRBD1,.,TRBJ2-5,TRBV7-9
TGTGCCAGCAGCTTCCAGGGGGACACTGAAGCTTTCTTT,CASSFQGDTEAFF,TRBD1,few,TRBJ1-1,TRBV7-3
TGCGCCAGCAGCCAAGCAGAGCGGGCTCCCGGTGGCTACACCTTC,CASSQAERAPGGYTF,.,.,TRBJ1-2,TRBV4-3